This passage covers 5 T cell receptor beta chains from one sample sequenced in a study of T-cell reconstitution after alpha-beta-depleted transplantation in children. The TCRbeta library was prepared with unique molecular identifiers. TCRdb re-analysed the PCR reads in MiXCR, keeping a single row per CDR3 protein. Found here are 300,000 to 400,000 distinct CDR3 sequences, about an eighth of them singletons; the top ten hold about 4.5%. The sample was PBMCs, taken from the stem cell graft. These receptors were collected from a human donor who donated a stem cell graft to a child with Fanconi anemia.

This clonotype has ten or more counts. V is TRBV20-1 and J is TRBJ2-5, with D possibly matching TRBD2 (5 bases). V was cut by 7 bases and J by 5 bases, with 11 bases left in between. CDR3 length: 11 amino acids. In germline, CDR1 is DFQATT, CDR2 SNEGSKA (reference sequence). The DNA for the CDR3 is TGCAGTGTTAGCGACCGTGAGACCCAGTACTTC. As protein: CSVSDRETQYF.

This clonotype was detected a few times. This chain uses TRBV6-5 with TRBJ1-6, with TRBD1 matching over 8 bases. This CDR3 comprises 14 residues. Germline CDR1 is MNHEY and CDR2 is SVGAGI. Trimming cost V 4 bases and J 9 bases; bases outside gene matches: 5. The CDR3 DNA reads TGTGCCAGCAGTTTGGACAGGGAGGCTTCACCCCTCCACTTT. Its translation is CASSLDREASPLHF.

This clonotype came up many times. The J gene is TRBJ2-6, the V gene TRBV7-2; D is ambiguous. The V gene lost 3 bases and the J gene lost 3 bases, with 3 bases spanning the gap. The CDR3 has 13 residues. Germline values: CDR1 SGHTA, CDR2 FQGNSA. The CDR3 bases are TGTGCCAGCAGCTTTTTTGGGGCCAACGTCCTGACTTTC. This encodes CASSFFGANVLTF.

The V gene is TRBV20-1, the J gene TRBJ2-3, with D perhaps matching TRBD1 (5 bases). Germline assignment: CDR1 DFQATT and CDR2 SNEGSKA (reference sequence). With 0 bases removed from V and 0 bases from J, the gap between germline ends came to 13 bases. This CDR3 contains 16 residues. In DNA, the CDR3 is TGCAGTGCTAGAGATCTAAGACAGACTAGCACAGATACGCAGTATTTT. Translation gives CSARDLRQTSTDTQYF.

The chain carries TRBV6-5 and TRBJ2-1, with TRBD1 identical over 7 bases. This CDR3 is 16 amino acids long. The V gene end was trimmed by 2 bases and the J gene end by 3 bases; junction bases not matched to a gene: 7. CDR1 is MNHEY and CDR2 is SVGAGI in the germline V gene. CDR3 nucleotide sequence: TGTGCCAGCAGTTACGTGCGCGACAGGGTCTACAATGAGCAGTTCTTC. Its translation is CASSYVRDRVYNEQFF.